A selection of T cell receptor beta chains follows, all from one sample in a study of T cell repertoires in aging, cancer and after chemotherapy. MiXCR, run by TCRdb on the multiplex PCR reads, gives a single entry per CDR3 protein. This sample has about 15,000 distinct CDR3 sequences, with roughly 53% found just once. Sample: blood. The receptors here all came from a human donor in good health. Each CDR3 is given with its conserved first and last residue. The order of the fields is CDR3 DNA, CDR3 protein, J gene, clone size, D gene, V gene. A D gene is named only where the DNA matches it firmly. Size tells how often a clone was seen (once, few, many) or the class of an expanded clone, and some rows leave it out.

TGTGCCAGCAGTTATTTTATGCTAACAGGGACTAACACCGGGGAGCTGTTTTTT CASSYFMLTGTNTGELFF TRBJ2-2 NA NA TRBV6-5
TGTGCCACCAGCAGAGGTAGCGGGAGTGGAGAGTACGAGCAGTACTTC CATSRGSGSGEYEQYF TRBJ2-7 NA TRBD2 TRBV15
TGCAGCGTGGGGGGTGGAGGCACAGATACGCAGTATTTT CSVGGGGTDTQYF TRBJ2-3 NA NA TRBV29-1
TGTGCCAGCAGTTTAGTCGAGGGGGATACGCAGTATTTT CASSLVEGDTQYF TRBJ2-3 NA NA TRBV27
TGTGCCAGCAGTTACTCCTTGGGGGGCTCTAGCACAGATACGCAGTATTTT CASSYSLGGSSTDTQYF TRBJ2-3 NA NA TRBV6-2/TRBV6-3
TGTGCCAGCTCACCCCCACAGGGTGGAGAGACCCAGTACTTC CASSPPQGGETQYF TRBJ2-5 NA NA TRBV18
TGCAGCGTTGGGGGGGCGCGTACTGAAGCTTTCTTT CSVGGARTEAFF TRBJ1-1 few NA TRBV29-1
TGTGCCTGGAGTCCCTCCTATAGCAATCAGCCCCAGCATTTT CAWSPSYSNQPQHF TRBJ1-5 NA NA TRBV30
TGTGCCAGCACCTCCCCTGACAGGGGAGATAATTCACCCCTCCACTTT CASTSPDRGDNSPLHF TRBJ1-6 NA TRBD1 TRBV6-5
TGTGCCAGCAGTTACAGGGGGCCTACTGAGACCCAGTACTTC CASSYRGPTETQYF TRBJ2-5 NA TRBD1 TRBV6-5
TGTGCCACCAGCAGAGAGAATATGGGTGAGCAGTTCTTC CATSRENMGEQFF TRBJ2-1 once NA TRBV15